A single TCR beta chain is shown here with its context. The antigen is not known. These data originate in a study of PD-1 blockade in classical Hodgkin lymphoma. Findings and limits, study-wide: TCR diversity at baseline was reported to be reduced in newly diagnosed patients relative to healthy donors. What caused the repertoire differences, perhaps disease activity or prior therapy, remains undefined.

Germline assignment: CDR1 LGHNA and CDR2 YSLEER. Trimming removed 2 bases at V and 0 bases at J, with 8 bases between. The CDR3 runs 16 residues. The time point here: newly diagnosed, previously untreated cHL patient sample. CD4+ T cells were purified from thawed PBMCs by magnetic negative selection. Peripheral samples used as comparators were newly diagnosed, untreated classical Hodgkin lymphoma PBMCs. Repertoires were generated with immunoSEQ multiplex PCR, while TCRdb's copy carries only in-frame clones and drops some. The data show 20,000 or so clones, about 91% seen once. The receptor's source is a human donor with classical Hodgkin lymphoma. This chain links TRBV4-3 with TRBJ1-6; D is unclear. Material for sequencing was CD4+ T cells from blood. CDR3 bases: TGCGCCAGCAGCCAACTGGGCCGCTCCTATAATTCACCCCTCCACTTT. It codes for CASSQLGRSYNSPLHF.